The T cell receptor (beta chain) described here comes from a study of graft-versus-host responses after intestinal transplantation. Study context: Multivisceral, liver-intestinal, or isolated intestinal grafts were transplanted into recipients. The study gave all recipients anti-thymocyte globulin induction, then tacrolimus and steroids for about 3 years.

Study-level findings and limits: High graft-versus-host to host-versus-graft clonal ratios were seen in allografts of patients with graft-donor T cell macrochimerism. Early post-transplant HvG declines showed an association with peak circulating GvH clone levels.

A word on this clone: The target antigen is unknown.

Germline V lookup: CDR1 WNHNN, CDR2 SYGVQD (reference sequence). V was trimmed by 6 bases and J by 4 bases, leaving 9 bases between them. The CDR3 is 13 residues long. Data came from immunoSEQ multiplex PCR; TCRdb stores just in-frame clones and leaves some out. The table shows about 100,000 clones, with approximately 84% occurring only once. Sequencing used unstimulated CD4+ T cells sorted from spleen or lymph node cells, obtained before transplant. The TCR comes from a human donor who was the organ donor for an intestinal transplant. The chain uses TRBV10-1 and TRBJ2-2; D possibly matches TRBD1 or TRBD2 (5 bases each). The CDR3 DNA follows: TGCGCCAGCAGGAGGGGTAGCACCGGGGAGCTGTTTTTT. It translates to CASRRGSTGELFF.